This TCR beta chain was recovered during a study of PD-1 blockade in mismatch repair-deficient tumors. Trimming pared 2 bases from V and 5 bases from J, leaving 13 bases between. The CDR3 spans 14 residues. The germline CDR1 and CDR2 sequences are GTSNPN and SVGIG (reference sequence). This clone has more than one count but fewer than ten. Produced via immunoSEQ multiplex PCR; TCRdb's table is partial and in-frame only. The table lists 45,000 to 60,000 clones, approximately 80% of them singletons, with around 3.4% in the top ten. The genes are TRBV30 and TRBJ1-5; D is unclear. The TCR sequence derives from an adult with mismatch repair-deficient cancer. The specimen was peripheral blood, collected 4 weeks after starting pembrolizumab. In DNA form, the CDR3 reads TGTGCCTGGAGTCCCGGATGGGCGGATCAGCCCCAGCATTTT. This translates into CAWSPGWADQPQHF.